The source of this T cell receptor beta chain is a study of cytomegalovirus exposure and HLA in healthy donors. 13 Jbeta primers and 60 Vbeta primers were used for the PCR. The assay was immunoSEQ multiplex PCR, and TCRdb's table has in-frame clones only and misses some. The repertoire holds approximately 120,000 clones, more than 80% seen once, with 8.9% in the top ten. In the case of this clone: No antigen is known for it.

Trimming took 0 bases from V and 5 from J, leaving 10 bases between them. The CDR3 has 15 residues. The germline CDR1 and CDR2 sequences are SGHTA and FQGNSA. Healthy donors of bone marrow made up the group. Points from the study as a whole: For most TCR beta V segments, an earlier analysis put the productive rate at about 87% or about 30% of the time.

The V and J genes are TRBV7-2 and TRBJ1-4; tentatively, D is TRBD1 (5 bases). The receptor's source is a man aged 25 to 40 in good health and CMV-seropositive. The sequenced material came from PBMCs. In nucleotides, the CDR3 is TGTGCCAGCAGCTTAGCATCCCAGGGCAATGAAAAACTGTTTTTT. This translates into CASSLASQGNEKLFF.